The 3 T cell receptor beta chains given below trace back to one sample, sequenced in a study of early T cells in non-severe SARS-CoV-2 infection. TCRdb processed the 5' RACE reads anew with MiXCR; each CDR3 protein has one entry. The profile shows more than 50,000 distinct CDR3 sequences, approximately 12% of them singletons. Sample: whole blood, taken at baseline. These receptors were taken from an adult who was a healthcare worker with PCR-confirmed SARS-CoV-2 infection or an uninfected control (not recorded which).

This clonotype has only a few counts. The V and J genes are TRBV7-2 and TRBJ2-7; possibly TRBD1 or TRBD2 for D (6 bases each). Trimming removed 1 base from V and 1 base from J, with 14 bases in between. This CDR3 contains 16 residues. Germline V gene lookup returns CDR1 SGHTA and CDR2 FQGNSA. Here the CDR3 DNA reads TGTGCCAGCAGCTTAGGCGAGGGGGGACCATCCTACGAGCAGTACTTC. Translated, it gives CASSLGEGGPSYEQYF.

This rearrangement joins TRBV6-6 to TRBJ2-5; D may be TRBD1 (6 bases). The CDR3 loop spans 12 amino acids. V dropped 4 bases and J dropped 5 bases, with 8 bases sitting between them. Germline-derived CDR1 and CDR2 are MNHNY and SVGAGI (reference sequence). The CDR3 DNA reads TGTGCCAGCAGTTCAGGGGAGGAGACCCAGTACTTC. Its translation is CASSSGEETQYF.

In this sample, this clonotype turned up many times. V is TRBV19 and J is TRBJ2-1; D remains unclear. CDR1 is LNHDA and CDR2 is SQIVND in the germline V gene (reference sequence). V lost 7 bases, J lost 4 bases, and 14 bases lay in between. The CDR3 has 14 residues. The CDR3 DNA is TGTGCCAGTAACCCTTTGAACAGTTACAATGAGCAGTTCTTC. Amino acids: CASNPLNSYNEQFF.